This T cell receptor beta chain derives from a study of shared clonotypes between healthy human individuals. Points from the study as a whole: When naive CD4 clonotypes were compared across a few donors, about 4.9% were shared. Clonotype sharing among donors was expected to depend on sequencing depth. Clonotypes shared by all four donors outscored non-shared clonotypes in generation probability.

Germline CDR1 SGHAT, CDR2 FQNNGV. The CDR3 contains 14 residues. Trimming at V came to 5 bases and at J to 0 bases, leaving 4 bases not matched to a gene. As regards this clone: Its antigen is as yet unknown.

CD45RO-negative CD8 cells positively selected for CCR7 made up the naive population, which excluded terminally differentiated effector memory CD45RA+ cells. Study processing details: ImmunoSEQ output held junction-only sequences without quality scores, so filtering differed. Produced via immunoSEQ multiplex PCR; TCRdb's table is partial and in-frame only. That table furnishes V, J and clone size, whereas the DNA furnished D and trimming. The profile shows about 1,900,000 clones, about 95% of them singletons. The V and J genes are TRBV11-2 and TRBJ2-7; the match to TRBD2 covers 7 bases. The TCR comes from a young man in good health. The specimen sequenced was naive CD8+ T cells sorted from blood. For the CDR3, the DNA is TGTGCCAGCAGCCTAGCGGTCCTCTCCTACGAGCAGTACTTC. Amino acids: CASSLAVLSYEQYF. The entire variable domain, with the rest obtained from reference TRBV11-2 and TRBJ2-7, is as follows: EAGVAQSPRYKIIEKRQSVAFWCNPISGHATLYWYQQILGQGPKLLIQFQNNGVVDDSQLPKDRFSAERLKGVDSTLKIQPAKLEDSAVYLCASSLAVLSYEQYFGPGTRLTVT.